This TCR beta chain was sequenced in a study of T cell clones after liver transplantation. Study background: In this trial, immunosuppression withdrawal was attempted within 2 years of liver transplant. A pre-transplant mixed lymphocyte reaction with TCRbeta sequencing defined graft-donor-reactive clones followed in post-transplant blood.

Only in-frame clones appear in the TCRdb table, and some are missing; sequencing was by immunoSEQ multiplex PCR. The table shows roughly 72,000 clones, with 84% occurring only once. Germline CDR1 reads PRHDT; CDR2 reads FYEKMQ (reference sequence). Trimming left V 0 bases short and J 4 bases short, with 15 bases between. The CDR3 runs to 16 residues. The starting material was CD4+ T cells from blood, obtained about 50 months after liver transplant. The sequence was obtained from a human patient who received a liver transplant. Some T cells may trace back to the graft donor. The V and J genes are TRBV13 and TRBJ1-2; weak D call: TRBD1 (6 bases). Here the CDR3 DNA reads TGTGCCAGCAGCTTAGGAGGAGCTCTAGGGGGCTATGGCTACACCTTC. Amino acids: CASSLGGALGGYGYTF.